This entry describes one TCR beta chain. The source of the sample is a study of shared clonotypes between healthy human individuals. This CDR3 comprises 14 residues. Germline assignment: CDR1 MDHEN and CDR2 SYDVKM. With 3 bases clipped from V and 3 bases from J, the junction kept 4 bases outside the gene matches. The repertoire was sequenced with immunoSEQ multiplex PCR; TCRdb's copy has only in-frame clones and lacks some. The table has almost 700,000 clones, 92% seen once. Only CD45RO-negative cells positively selected for CCR7 counted as naive CD8 cells, so terminally differentiated effector memory CD45RA+ cells were excluded.

The origin of this receptor is a man aged 30-40 years in good health. The sequencing input was naive CD8+ T cells sorted from blood. This chain links TRBV28 with TRBJ2-7; TRBD2 aligns across 8 bases. This CDR3 reads CASSLRGEYYEQYF. DNA of the CDR3: TGTGCCAGCAGTTTGCGGGGGGAGTACTACGAGCAGTACTTC.